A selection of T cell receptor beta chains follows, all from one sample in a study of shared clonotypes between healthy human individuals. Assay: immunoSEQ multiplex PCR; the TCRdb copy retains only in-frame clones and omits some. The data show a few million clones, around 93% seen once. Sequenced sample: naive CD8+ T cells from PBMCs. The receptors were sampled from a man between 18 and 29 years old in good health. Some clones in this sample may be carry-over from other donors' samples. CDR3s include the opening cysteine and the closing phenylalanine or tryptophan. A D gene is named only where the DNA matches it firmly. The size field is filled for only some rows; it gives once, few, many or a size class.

CASSLSSGAYNEQFF | TGTGCCAGCAGTTTGTCTAGCGGGGCCTACAATGAGCAGTTCTTC | TRBV27 | . | TRBD2 | TRBJ2-1
CASSSVAESYEQYF | TGTGCCAGCAGCTCCGTAGCGGAATCCTACGAGCAGTACTTC | TRBV7-9 | . | . | TRBJ2-7
CAISESALARYEQYF | TGTGCCATCAGTGAGTCGGCACTAGCGAGGTACGAGCAGTACTTC | TRBV10-3 | . | TRBD2 | TRBJ2-7
CASLAGTGPSGANVLTF | TGTGCCAGTCTAGCCGGGACAGGCCCCTCTGGGGCCAACGTCCTGACTTTC | TRBV19 | . | TRBD1 | TRBJ2-6
CASSLLASGRDEQYF | TGCGCCAGCAGCTTACTGGCTAGCGGGCGGGACGAGCAGTACTTC | TRBV5-1 | . | TRBD2 | TRBJ2-7
CASHLGLTEAFF | TGTGCCAGCCATCTGGGCCTCACTGAAGCTTTCTTT | TRBV27 | once | . | TRBJ1-1
CASTPQGGWSGELFF | TGTGCCAGCACCCCTCAGGGGGGGTGGAGCGGGGAGCTGTTTTTT | TRBV2 | once | . | TRBJ2-2
CSVVGDTQYF | TGCAGCGTGGTGGGGGATACGCAGTATTTT | TRBV29-1 | . | . | TRBJ2-3
CASSDPGQGAREKLFF | TGTGCCAGCAGTGACCCGGGACAGGGGGCCCGGGAAAAACTGTTTTTT | TRBV2 | . | TRBD1 | TRBJ1-4
CASSKESSRGRTNEKLFF | TGTGCCAGCAGCAAAGAGTCTTCCAGGGGGCGAACTAATGAAAAACTGTTTTTT | TRBV21-1 | . | . | TRBJ1-4
CASSYDRRSYNEQFF | TGTGCCAGCAGTTACGACCGTCGGTCCTACAATGAGCAGTTCTTC | TRBV6-5 | . | . | TRBJ2-1
CASSLGLAPAGELFF | TGTGCCAGCAGCTTGGGTTTGGCCCCCGCCGGGGAGCTGTTTTTT | TRBV5-4 | . | . | TRBJ2-2
CASSQGVAADIAYEQYF | TGCGCCAGCAGCCAAGGAGTTGCGGCCGACATAGCCTACGAGCAGTACTTC | TRBV4-3 | . | . | TRBJ2-7
CASRPGTSGTRPKQFF | TGCGCCAGCAGGCCCGGGACTAGCGGGACTCGACCTAAGCAGTTCTTC | TRBV5-1 | . | TRBD2 | TRBJ2-1
CASSQRGGGNTEAFF | TGTGCCAGCAGCCAAAGAGGGGGCGGGAACACTGAAGCTTTCTTT | TRBV25-1 | . | TRBD1 | TRBJ1-1
CASSSRQGNYEQYF | TGTGCCAGCAGTTCCCGACAGGGGAACTACGAGCAGTACTTC | TRBV28 | . | TRBD1 | TRBJ2-7
CASSETGTRLTDTQYF | TGTGCCAGCAGTGAAACTGGGACAAGACTCACAGATACGCAGTATTTT | TRBV25-1 | . | . | TRBJ2-3
CASGVAGVNTGELFF | TGTGCTAGTGGTGTAGCGGGAGTTAACACCGGGGAGCTGTTTTTT | TRBV12-5 | . | TRBD2 | TRBJ2-2
CASSLVQSSYNEQFF | TGTGCCAGCAGCTTAGTACAGAGCTCCTACAATGAGCAGTTCTTC | TRBV11-2 | . | . | TRBJ2-1
CASSEIVAEETQYF | TGTGCCAGCAGTGAAATCGTGGCGGAAGAGACCCAGTACTTC | TRBV2 | . | . | TRBJ2-5
CASSLSASRATEAFF | TGTGCCAGCAGTTTATCGGCAAGCAGGGCCACTGAAGCTTTCTTT | TRBV28 | . | . | TRBJ1-1
CASSEGQGSAYEQYF | TGTGCCAGCAGCGAGGGACAGGGGAGCGCCTACGAGCAGTACTTC | TRBV13 | . | TRBD1 | TRBJ2-7
CASTPSRVSTEAFF | TGTGCCAGCACACCCAGTCGAGTGAGCACTGAAGCTTTCTTT | TRBV6-1 | . | . | TRBJ1-1
CASSTPRGLNQPQHF | TGTGCCAGCAGTACACCCAGGGGGTTAAATCAGCCCCAGCATTTT | TRBV28 | . | TRBD1 | TRBJ1-5
CASSFWLAGNSYNEQFF | TGTGCCAGCAGCTTTTGGCTAGCGGGCAACTCCTACAATGAGCAGTTCTTC | TRBV11-2 | . | TRBD2 | TRBJ2-1
CASSQDLGRFDEQYF | TGCGCCAGCAGCCAAGATCTGGGACGCTTTGACGAGCAGTACTTC | TRBV4-1 | . | . | TRBJ2-7
CSVGRTGVPYEQYF | TGCAGCGTTGGGCGGACAGGAGTACCCTACGAGCAGTACTTC | TRBV29-1 | . | TRBD1 | TRBJ2-7
CAGSGERNTGELFF | TGTGCAGGGAGTGGGGAACGGAACACCGGGGAGCTGTTTTTT | TRBV6-1 | . | . | TRBJ2-2
CASSLGSGDYGYTF | TGTGCCAGCAGCTTAGGATCAGGTGACTATGGCTACACCTTC | TRBV7-2 | . | . | TRBJ1-2
CASSLLGTTSYEQYF | TGTGCCAGCAGCTTACTTGGGACAACCTCCTACGAGCAGTACTTC | TRBV7-9 | . | . | TRBJ2-7
CASSLVGTDTGAQYF | TGTGCCAGCAGCTTAGTAGGGACAGACACGGGGGCCCAGTACTTC | TRBV7-2 | . | . | TRBJ2-5
CASSIGTVGYEQYF | TGTGCCAGCAGCATCGGGACCGTTGGGTACGAGCAGTACTTC | TRBV5-8 | . | . | TRBJ2-7
CASSMPDSSSYNEQFF | TGTGCCAGTAGTATGCCGGACAGCAGCTCCTACAATGAGCAGTTCTTC | TRBV19 | . | . | TRBJ2-1
CASSAYYIVGTSSQETQYF | TGTGCCAGCAGTGCCTATTATATAGTTGGGACTAGCAGTCAAGAGACCCAGTACTTC | TRBV6-1 | few | TRBD2 | TRBJ2-5
CASSLGLAGREEQYF | TGTGCCAGCAGCTTGGGACTAGCGGGACGTGAAGAGCAGTACTTC | TRBV5-6 | . | TRBD2 | TRBJ2-7
CASSLSRDSSVNTEAFF | TGTGCCAGCAGTTTATCCCGGGACAGCTCAGTGAACACTGAAGCTTTCTTT | TRBV27 | once | TRBD1 | TRBJ1-1
CASSSPGTSGRHRGNNEQFF | TGTGCCAGCAGTTCACCCGGGACTAGCGGGAGGCATCGGGGGAACAATGAGCAGTTCTTC | TRBV13 | once | TRBD2 | TRBJ2-1
CASSLVAPYGGGGEQYF | TGTGCCAGCAGCTTAGTCGCGCCCTATGGCGGGGGAGGGGAGCAGTACTTC | TRBV7-9 | . | TRBD2 | TRBJ2-7
CAWSMISGDQPQHF | TGTGCCTGGAGTATGATAAGCGGGGATCAGCCCCAGCATTTT | TRBV30 | . | . | TRBJ1-5
CASSQNRAGGETQYF | TGCGCCAGCAGCCAGAATAGGGCAGGAGGAGAGACCCAGTACTTC | TRBV4-3 | . | . | TRBJ2-5
CASSLGSPYNEQFF | TGCGCCAGCAGCCTCGGGTCCCCCTACAATGAGCAGTTCTTC | TRBV4-1 | . | . | TRBJ2-1
CASSLRSYSNQPQHF | TGTGCCAGCAGTTTAAGGTCGTATAGCAATCAGCCCCAGCATTTT | TRBV28 | once | . | TRBJ1-5
CASSGGLAGVYEQYF | TGTGCCAGCAGCGGGGGACTAGCGGGAGTCTACGAGCAGTACTTC | TRBV5-4 | . | TRBD2 | TRBJ2-7
CSVGGTYEQYF | TGCAGCGTTGGGGGGACCTACGAGCAGTACTTC | TRBV29-1 | . | . | TRBJ2-7
CASSGFGGAVVHSYEQYF | TGTGCCAGCAGTGGGTTCGGGGGGGCTGTAGTTCATTCCTACGAGCAGTACTTC | TRBV2 | . | TRBD2 | TRBJ2-7
CSVPGLGSSMTQYF | TGCAGCGTTCCGGGACTAGGAAGCTCTATGACCCAGTACTTC | TRBV29-1 | . | TRBD2 | TRBJ2-5
CARSLETSGSSEQFF | TGTGCCAGAAGCTTGGAGACTAGCGGGAGTAGTGAGCAGTTCTTC | TRBV5-3 | . | TRBD2 | TRBJ2-1
CASSLSARAYEQYF | TGTGCCAGCAGTTTGTCGGCGAGGGCCTACGAGCAGTACTTC | TRBV27 | . | . | TRBJ2-7
CASSWGKITEAFF | TGTGCCAGTAGTTGGGGGAAGATCACTGAAGCTTTCTTT | TRBV19 | . | . | TRBJ1-1
CASSFTSASGSVEQYF | TGCGCCAGCAGCTTTACCAGCGCTAGCGGGTCCGTGGAGCAGTACTTC | TRBV5-1 | . | TRBD2 | TRBJ2-7
CASSPGAGVSDYGYTF | TGTGCCAGCAGCCCCGGGGCAGGGGTCTCAGACTATGGCTACACCTTC | TRBV11-2 | . | . | TRBJ1-2
CASSQTGGTEAFF | TGTGCCAGCAGTCAGACAGGGGGAACTGAAGCTTTCTTT | TRBV6-5 | . | TRBD1 | TRBJ1-1
CASSLEYGIHSSYNEQFF | TGTGCCAGCAGCTTAGAGTACGGCATTCACAGCTCCTACAATGAGCAGTTCTTC | TRBV7-3 | . | . | TRBJ2-1
CASSIMTGNTEAFF | TGTGCCAGTAGTATAATGACAGGGAACACTGAAGCTTTCTTT | TRBV19 | . | . | TRBJ1-1
CASSLEVGGPDYGYTF | TGTGCCAGCAGCTTAGAGGTTGGGGGACCTGACTATGGCTACACCTTC | TRBV7-9 | . | . | TRBJ1-2
CASSLDVRARSNKGTEAFF | TGTGCCAGCAGTTTAGATGTGAGGGCTAGGTCTAACAAGGGCACTGAAGCTTTCTTT | TRBV27 | . | . | TRBJ1-1
CASSTGLPHYNEQFF | TGTGCCAGCAGCACGGGACTACCCCACTACAATGAGCAGTTCTTC | TRBV7-9 | . | TRBD2 | TRBJ2-1
CASSWGDAYEQYF | TGCGCCAGCAGCTGGGGGGACGCCTACGAGCAGTACTTC | TRBV5-1 | . | . | TRBJ2-7
CASSLRDRGNTGELFF | TGTGCCAGCAGCTTACGGGACAGGGGGAACACCGGGGAGCTGTTTTTT | TRBV5-8 | . | TRBD1 | TRBJ2-2